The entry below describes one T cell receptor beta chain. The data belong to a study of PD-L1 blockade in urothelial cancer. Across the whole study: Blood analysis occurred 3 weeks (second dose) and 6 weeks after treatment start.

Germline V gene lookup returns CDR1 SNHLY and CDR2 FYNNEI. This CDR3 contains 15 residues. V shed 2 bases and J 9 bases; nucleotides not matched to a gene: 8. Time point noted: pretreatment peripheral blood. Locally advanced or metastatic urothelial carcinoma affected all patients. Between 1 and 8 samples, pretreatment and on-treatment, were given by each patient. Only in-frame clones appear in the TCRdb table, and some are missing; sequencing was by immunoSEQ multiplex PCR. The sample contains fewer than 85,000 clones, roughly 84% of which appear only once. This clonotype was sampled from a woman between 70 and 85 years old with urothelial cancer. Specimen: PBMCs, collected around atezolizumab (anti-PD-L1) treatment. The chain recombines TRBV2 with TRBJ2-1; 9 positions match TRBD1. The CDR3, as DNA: TGTGCCAGCAGTGAAAGGGATACAGGGGGCTTTGAGCAGTTCTTC. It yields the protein CASSERDTGGFEQFF.